This T cell receptor beta chain was retrieved from a study of T cell changes during pregnancy in multiple sclerosis. Some clones are missing from TCRdb's copy, which holds only in-frame ones; the method was immunoSEQ multiplex PCR. Of 30,000 to 40,000 clones listed, around nine tenths were seen once; the top ten hold 0.45% to 0.55%. CDR3 length: 15 amino acids. The germline CDR1 and CDR2 sequences are MGHRA and YSYEKL. The germline V and J ends were trimmed by 1 base and 1 base, with 10 bases remaining between them. V is TRBV4-1 and J is TRBJ1-1; weak D call: TRBD1 (6 bases). The sequencing here drew on CD4+ T cells from peripheral blood mononuclear cells, taken in the first trimester of pregnancy. The receptor's source is a female donor in good health, enrolled as a control in a pregnancy study. CDR3 coding DNA: TGCGCCAGCAGCCAAGGTTGGGGACAGAACACTGAAGCTTTCTTT. The encoded protein is CASSQGWGQNTEAFF.